This T cell receptor (beta chain) appears in the sequencing data of a study of T cell clonality in common variable immunodeficiency. Notes on the study in general: CVID subjects had higher TCRbeta clonality than healthy controls, most marked in about a third. T cell subpopulation sequencing would be needed to explain CVID clonality.

Concerning this clone: The antigen is unknown. The read halts 3 residues ahead of the CDR3 end, with the missing end drawn from the germline J gene.

Per germline, CDR1 LNHDA and CDR2 SQIVND (reference sequence). This CDR3 comprises 15 residues. Blood samples were heparinized, about 4.5 to 8 ml per donor. Control and CVID samples contributed equal amounts of genomic DNA. Measured with immunoSEQ multiplex PCR; TCRdb has only the in-frame clones, and not every one. The specimen has over 50,000 clones, none found just once. Sequencing was carried out using peripheral blood mononuclear cells. The clonotype originates from a person aged 18 to 70 in good health. The V call is TRBV19, the J call TRBJ2-2; 8 nucleotides agree with TRBD1. CDR3 protein: CASSMQGAPDEKLFF. The DNA read from the CDR3 is TGTGCCAGTAGTATGCAGGGGGCGCCTGATGAAAAG.